A selection of T cell receptor beta chains follows, all from one sample in a study of Graves' ophthalmopathy and Graves' hyperthyroidism. TCRdb re-called the multiplex PCR reads through MiXCR, storing one row per CDR3 protein. The data show 200,000 to 250,000 distinct CDR3 sequences, roughly 50% seen once. The sequenced sample consisted of peripheral blood. These receptors all stem from an adult man with Graves' ophthalmopathy. Both conserved end residues are part of each CDR3. The D gene is left open where the match is weak. Clone size, where shown, is once, few, many, or a class for clones that have expanded.

>TRBD1|TRBV27|TRBJ2-7|NA
TGTGCCAGCAGTCCGCTACTCCGGGACAGGGGATACGAGCAGTACTTC
CASSPLLRDRGYEQYF
>NA|TRBV7-2|TRBJ1-6|NA
TGTGCCAGCAGCTTAGAAGGGACGGCCTATAATTCACCCCTCCACTTT
CASSLEGTAYNSPLHF
>NA|TRBV2|TRBJ1-1|NA
TGTGCCAGCAGTGACGGAGGGCGGTTCACTGAAGCTTTCTTT
CASSDGGRFTEAFF
>TRBD2|TRBV7-9|TRBJ2-1|NA
TGTGCCAGCAGCTCGGGACTAACCTACAATGAGCAGTTCTTC
CASSSGLTYNEQFF
>NA|TRBV10-1|TRBJ1-1|NA
TGCGCCAGCAGCGGGCACGAAAGGACTGAAGCTTTCTTT
CASSGHERTEAFF
>NA|TRBV7-8|TRBJ1-1|few
TGTGCCAGCAGCCCCGGGCCGACCTTGGGAGCTTTCTTT
CASSPGPTLGAFF
>NA|TRBV5-1|TRBJ2-5|NA
TGCGCCAGCAGCCGCCGTACCCAAGAGACCCAGTACTTC
CASSRRTQETQYF
>NA|TRBV7-8|TRBJ1-5|many
TGTGCCAGCAGCTTAGAAGTGTGGCAGCCCCAGCATTTT
CASSLEVWQPQHF
>NA|TRBV10-1|TRBJ1-1|few
TGCGCCAGCAGTAAGGGTGGTTTTGGATTTTCTGAAGCTTTCTTT
CASSKGGFGFSEAFF
>NA|TRBV7-2|TRBJ2-2|NA
TGTGCCAGCAGCTTGTGGGGACGTAGCACCGGGGATCTGTTTTTT
CASSLWGRSTGDLFF
>TRBD1|TRBV6-1|TRBJ2-2|many
TGTGCCAGCAGCGAAGCCCAGGGGGCGCGGACCGGGGAGCTGTTTTTT
CASSEAQGARTGELFF
>NA|TRBV30|TRBJ2-7|NA
TGTGCCTGGAGTGTACCAGACTTCTCCTACGAGCAGTACTTC
CAWSVPDFSYEQYF
>NA|TRBV20-1|TRBJ2-5|few
TGCAGTGCTAGCAAGGGGACTCGAGAAGAGACCCAGTACTTC
CSASKGTREETQYF
>TRBD1|TRBV29-1|TRBJ1-2|many
TGCAGCGCTCTTACAGGGGACGGCTACACCTTC
CSALTGDGYTF
>TRBD1|TRBV2|TRBJ1-2|few
TGTGCCAGCAGTGAAGCTGGGCAGGGGGCAGGCTACACCTTC
CASSEAGQGAGYTF
>NA|TRBV9|TRBJ1-6|NA
TGTGCCAGCACCGGGGTTAATTCACCCCTCCACTTT
CASTGVNSPLHF
>NA|TRBV19|TRBJ1-5|few
TGTGCCAGTATGGACTTTAGCAATCAGCCCCAGCATTTT
CASMDFSNQPQHF
>TRBD1|TRBV12-3/TRBV12-4|TRBJ1-5|NA
TGTGCCAGCACCAGGAACACAGGGGTTACCTATCAGCCCCAGCATTTT
CASTRNTGVTYQPQHF
>TRBD2|TRBV24-1|TRBJ2-7|NA
TGTGCCACCAGTGATTCTGTAGCGGGAATCTACGAGCAGTACTTC
CATSDSVAGIYEQYF